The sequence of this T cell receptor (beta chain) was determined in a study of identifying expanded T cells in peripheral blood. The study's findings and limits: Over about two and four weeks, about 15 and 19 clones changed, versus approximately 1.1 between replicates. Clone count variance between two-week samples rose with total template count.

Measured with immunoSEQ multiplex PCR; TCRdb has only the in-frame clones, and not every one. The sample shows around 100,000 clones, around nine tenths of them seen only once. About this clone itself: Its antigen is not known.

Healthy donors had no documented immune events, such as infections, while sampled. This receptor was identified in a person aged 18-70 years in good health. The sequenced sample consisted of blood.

CDR3 region: CASSLDRDNEQFF. The CDR3 DNA reads TGCGCCAGCAGTCTGGACAGAGACAATGAGCAGTTCTTC. The chain carries TRBV10-1 and TRBJ2-1; D perhaps matches TRBD1 (6 bases). This CDR3 contains 13 residues. Trimming removed 5 bases at V and 5 bases at J, with 10 bases between. Germline V CDR1 and CDR2: WNHNN, SYGVQD (reference sequence).